The 3 T cell receptor beta chains reported below all come from one sample, sequenced in a study of control samples from healthy donors and cancer patients. The protocol was immunoSEQ multiplex PCR, while the TCRdb copy is restricted to in-frame clones and leaves out a portion. The data contain more than 75,000 clones, about nine tenths of them singletons. The sequenced sample consisted of blood. These TCRs come from a man between 50 and 59 years old in good health.

The chain recombines TRBV15 with TRBJ2-2, with 7 bases identical to TRBD2. The CDR3 consists of 15 residues. Looked up from germline, CDR1 is LNHNV and CDR2 is YYDKDF (reference sequence). Trimming removed 0 bases from V and 7 bases from J; junction bases left unmatched: 5. The CDR3 here is CATSRDRTGGGELFF. As DNA, the CDR3 is TGTGCCACCAGCAGAGATAGGACGGGAGGCGGGGAGCTGTTTTTT.

V and J are TRBV7-2 and TRBJ1-5; 9 bases line up with TRBD1. V lost 6 bases and J lost 6; bases outside the gene matches: 12. The CDR3 has 16 residues. Germline-derived CDR1 and CDR2 are SGHTA and FQGNSA. The CDR3 spells CASSITWDRVVQPQHF. CDR3 DNA: TGTGCCAGCAGTATAACTTGGGACAGGGTAGTTCAGCCCCAGCATTTT.

The chain links TRBV7-9 to TRBJ1-1; tentatively, D is TRBD1 (6 bases). Per the germline V gene, CDR1 is SEHNR and CDR2 is FQNEAQ (reference sequence). This CDR3 is 14 amino acids long. The V gene lost 6 bases and the J gene lost 6 bases, with 17 bases spanning the gap. The CDR3 reads CASSYSGDRAEAFF. DNA of the CDR3: TGTGCCAGCAGTTACTCAGGGGATAGGGCTGAAGCTTTCTTT.